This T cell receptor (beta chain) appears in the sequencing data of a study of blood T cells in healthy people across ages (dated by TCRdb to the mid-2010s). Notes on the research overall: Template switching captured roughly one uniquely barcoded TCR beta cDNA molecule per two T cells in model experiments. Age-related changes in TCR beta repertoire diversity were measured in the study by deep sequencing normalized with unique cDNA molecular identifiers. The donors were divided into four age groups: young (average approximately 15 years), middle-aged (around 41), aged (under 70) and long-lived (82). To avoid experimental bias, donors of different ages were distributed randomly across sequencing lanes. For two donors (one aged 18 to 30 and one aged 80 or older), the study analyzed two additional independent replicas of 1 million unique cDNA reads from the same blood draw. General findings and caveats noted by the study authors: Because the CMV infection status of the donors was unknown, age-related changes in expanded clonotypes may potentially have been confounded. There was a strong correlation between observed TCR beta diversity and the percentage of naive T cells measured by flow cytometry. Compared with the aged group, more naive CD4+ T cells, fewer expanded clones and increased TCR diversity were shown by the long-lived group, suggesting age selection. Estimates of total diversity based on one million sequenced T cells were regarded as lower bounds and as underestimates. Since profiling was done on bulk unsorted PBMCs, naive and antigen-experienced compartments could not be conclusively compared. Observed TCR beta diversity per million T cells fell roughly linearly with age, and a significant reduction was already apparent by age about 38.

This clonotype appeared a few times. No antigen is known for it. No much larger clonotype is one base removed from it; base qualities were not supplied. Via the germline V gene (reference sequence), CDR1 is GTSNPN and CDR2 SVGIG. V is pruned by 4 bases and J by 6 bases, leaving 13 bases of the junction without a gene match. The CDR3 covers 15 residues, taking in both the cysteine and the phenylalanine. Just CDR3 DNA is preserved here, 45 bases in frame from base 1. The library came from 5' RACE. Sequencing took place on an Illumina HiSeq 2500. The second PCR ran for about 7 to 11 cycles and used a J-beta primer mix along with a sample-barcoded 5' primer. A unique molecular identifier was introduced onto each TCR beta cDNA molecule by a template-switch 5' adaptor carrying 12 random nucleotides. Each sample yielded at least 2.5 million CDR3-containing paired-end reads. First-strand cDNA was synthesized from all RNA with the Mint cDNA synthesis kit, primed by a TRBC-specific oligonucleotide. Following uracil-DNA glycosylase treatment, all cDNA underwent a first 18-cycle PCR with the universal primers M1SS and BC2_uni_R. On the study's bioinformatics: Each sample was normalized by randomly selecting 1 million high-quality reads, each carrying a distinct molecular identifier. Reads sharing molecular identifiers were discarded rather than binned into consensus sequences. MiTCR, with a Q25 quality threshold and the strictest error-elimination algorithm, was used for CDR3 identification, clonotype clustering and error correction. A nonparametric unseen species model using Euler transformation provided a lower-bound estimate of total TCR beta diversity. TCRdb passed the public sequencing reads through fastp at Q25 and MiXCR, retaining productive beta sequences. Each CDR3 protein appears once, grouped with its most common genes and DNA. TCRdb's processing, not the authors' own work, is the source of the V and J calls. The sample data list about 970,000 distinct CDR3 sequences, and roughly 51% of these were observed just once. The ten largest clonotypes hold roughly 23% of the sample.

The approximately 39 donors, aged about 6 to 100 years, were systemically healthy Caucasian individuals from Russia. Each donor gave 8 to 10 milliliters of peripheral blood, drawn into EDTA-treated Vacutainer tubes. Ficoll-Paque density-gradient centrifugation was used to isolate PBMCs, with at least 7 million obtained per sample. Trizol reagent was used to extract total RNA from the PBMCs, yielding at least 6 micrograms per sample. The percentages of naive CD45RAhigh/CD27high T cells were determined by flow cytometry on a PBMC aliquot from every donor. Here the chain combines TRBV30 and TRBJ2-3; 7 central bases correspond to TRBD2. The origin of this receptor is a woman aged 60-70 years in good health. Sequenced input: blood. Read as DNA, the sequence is TGTGCCTGGACCTTCTGGGGCGGGAGCGGGGATACGCAGTATTTT. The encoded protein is CAWTFWGGSGDTQYF.